This is a list of T cell receptor beta chains from one sample in a study of ipilimumab plus nivolumab after autologous stem cell transplantation. This table comes from immunoSEQ multiplex PCR, and its TCRdb copy is limited to in-frame clones, with some not included. The data contain about 16,000 clones, 70% to 90% of them seen just once; the ten biggest clones take up roughly a fifth. The material was PBMCs, obtained in a trial of ipilimumab plus nivolumab as post-transplant consolidation. These receptors originate from a male donor with diffuse large B-cell lymphoma. Each CDR3 is given with its conserved first and last residue. Fields, in order: CDR3 length, D gene, clone size, J gene, V gene, CDR3 DNA, CDR3 protein. The D gene is left open where the match is weak. Only part of the rows carry a size: once, few, many, or a class if the clone is expanded.

13 | TRBD1 | - | TRBJ1-2 | TRBV12-5 | TGTGCTAGTGGGGACAGGGGGTACTATGGCTACACCTTC | CASGDRGYYGYTF
13 | - | - | TRBJ2-5 | TRBV2 | TGTGCCAGCAGCGCGGTGGAGTGGGAGACCCAGTACTTC | CASSAVEWETQYF
12 | - | - | TRBJ1-6 | TRBV19 | TGTGCCACCGCAGAAGGAGGCTCACCCCTCCACTTT | CATAEGGSPLHF
15 | - | - | TRBJ1-2 | TRBV11-2 | TGTGCCAGCAGCCCCCTGGACCCACGTCTCAGGGGCTACACCTTC | CASSPLDPRLRGYTF
10 | - | - | TRBJ1-5 | TRBV6-1 | TGTGCCAGCAGTGAAGGGCAAGAGCATTTT | CASSEGQEHF
14 | TRBD2 | - | TRBJ2-1 | TRBV13 | TGTGCCAGCAGCTCAGCGGGAGTGTACAATGAGCAGTTCTTC | CASSSAGVYNEQFF
18 | TRBD2 | - | TRBJ2-3 | TRBV5-1 | TGCGCCAGCAGCCCCGGACTAGCGGCCCAGGTTAGCACAGATACGCAGTATTTT | CASSPGLAAQVSTDTQYF
14 | - | - | TRBJ1-1 | TRBV4-3 | TGCGCCAGCAGCCAAGATCGGGTCGGCACTGAAGCTTTCTTT | CASSQDRVGTEAFF
12 | - | - | TRBJ2-3 | TRBV19 | TGTGCCAGTAGTAGAGGGGGGGATACGCAGTATTTT | CASSRGGDTQYF
14 | - | once | TRBJ2-7 | TRBV18 | TGTGCCAGCTCACCACCTTCCGCAGATTACGAGCAGTACTTC | CASSPPSADYEQYF
17 | - | once | TRBJ2-3 | TRBV25-1 | TGTGCCAGCAGTGAATGGCGGGACGCCTCTAGCACAGATACGCAGTATTTT | CASSEWRDASSTDTQYF
15 | - | - | TRBJ2-7 | TRBV2 | TGTGCCAGCAGTGGCTCGCGGGGACGTTCCTACGAGCAGTACTTC | CASSGSRGRSYEQYF
15 | - | - | TRBJ2-1 | TRBV5-4 | TGTGCCAGCAGCACCTACGGCACCAACAACAATGAGCAGTTCTTC | CASSTYGTNNNEQFF
11 | - | - | TRBJ1-2 | TRBV6-1 | TGTGCCAGCAGCGACCTTTATGGCTACACCTTC | CASSDLYGYTF
12 | - | - | TRBJ2-2 | TRBV19 | TGTGCCAGTAGTTCCTCCCCCGGGGAGCTGTTTTTT | CASSSSPGELFF
14 | - | - | TRBJ2-5 | TRBV11-1 | TGTGCCAGCAGCAATCCCGGTAGGGTTGAGACCCAGTACTTC | CASSNPGRVETQYF
17 | TRBD2 | - | TRBJ2-1 | TRBV7-8 | TGTGCCAGCAGCTTCACGGTCGGACTAGCGGGAGGCAATGAGCAGTTCTTC | CASSFTVGLAGGNEQFF
15 | TRBD1 | - | TRBJ2-2 | TRBV12-5 | TGTGCTAGTGGTCCAGGACAGGGGGACACCGGGGAGCTGTTTTTT | CASGPGQGDTGELFF
14 | - | - | TRBJ2-6 | TRBV2 | TGTGCCAGCAGTGATTGGTATGGGGCCAACGTCCTGACTTTC | CASSDWYGANVLTF
19 | TRBD2 | - | TRBJ2-3 | TRBV4-1 | TGCGCCAGCAGCCAAGCGCGGGCACGGGGGGCGGGAGGGACAGATACGCAGTATTTT | CASSQARARGAGGTDTQYF
13 | TRBD1 | - | TRBJ2-7 | TRBV7-9 | TGTGCCAGCAGCTTCATCGACAGGGCACAGCAGTACTTC | CASSFIDRAQQYF
15 | TRBD2 | few | TRBJ2-3 | TRBV5-1 | TGCGCCAGCAGCTCAGCGGGAGCTGGCACAGATACGCAGTATTTT | CASSSAGAGTDTQYF
13 | - | - | TRBJ1-6 | TRBV5-6 | TGTGCCAGCAGCTTCGGCAACCATTCACCCCTCCACTTT | CASSFGNHSPLHF
14 | - | medium-sized | TRBJ1-1 | TRBV7-8 | TGTGCCAGCAGTTCACAGGCGGCGAACACTGAAGCTTTCTTT | CASSSQAANTEAFF
11 | - | - | TRBJ2-1 | TRBV7-2 | TGTGCCAGCAGCTTAGTGGGTGAGCAGTTCTTC | CASSLVGEQFF